What follows are 8 T cell receptor beta chains derived from one specimen sequenced in a study of lymphopenia after photon versus proton radiotherapy. TCRdb's copy holds only in-frame clones and misses some; the assay was immunoSEQ multiplex PCR. Of 150,000 to 200,000 clones listed, less than 90% are singletons. Specimen: peripheral blood, collected from a patient treated with photon-based radiotherapy. Every receptor here comes from a man aged 45-60 years with gastric cancer.

The rearrangement uses TRBV2 and TRBJ1-2; D unclear. The germline V gene encodes CDR1 SNHLY and CDR2 FYNNEI. The V and J ends lost 2 bases and 2 bases respectively, with 9 bases between them. CDR3 length: 14 amino acids. CDR3 region: CASSEQSQNYGYTF. The CDR3 nucleotides read TGTGCCAGCAGTGAACAGTCCCAGAACTATGGCTACACCTTC.

This CDR3 is CASSLAWGKAFF. In DNA form, the CDR3 reads TGTGCCAGCAGCTTAGCTTGGGGGAAAGCTTTCTTT. This chain connects TRBV7-2 to TRBJ1-1, with D possibly TRBD1 on 5 matching bases. The germline V and J ends were trimmed by 0 bases and 9 bases, with 8 bases remaining between them. The CDR3 covers 12 residues. CDR1 and CDR2 from the germline V gene are SGHTA and FQGNSA.

This chain connects TRBV4-2 to TRBJ2-7, with a possible D match to TRBD2 (5 bases). Germline CDR1 reads LGHNA; CDR2 reads YNFKEQ. The CDR3 spans 16 residues. Trimming took 0 bases from V and 4 from J, leaving 16 bases between them. The CDR3 DNA follows: TGTGCCAGCAGCCAAGATCCGGCTAGCAGTAGGTACGAGCAGTACTTC. Protein product: CASSQDPASSRYEQYF.

The rearrangement joins TRBV6-1 to TRBJ1-1; 9 bases agree with TRBD1. The CDR3 length is 15 residues. Germline V CDR1 and CDR2: MNHNS, SASEGT. The ends lost 1 base at V and 4 bases at J; junction bases unmatched: 4. The CDR3 loop is CASSEGGTGSTEAFF. DNA for the CDR3: TGTGCCAGCAGTGAAGGCGGGACAGGGAGCACTGAAGCTTTCTTT.

V gene TRBV5-1 combines with J gene TRBJ2-5, with D uncertain. This CDR3 is built from 12 residues. The V gene lost 2 bases and the J gene lost 5 bases, with 7 bases spanning the gap. Germline V gives CDR1 SGHRS, CDR2 YFSETQ. CDR3 sequence: CASSFTRETQYF. The CDR3 DNA is TGCGCCAGCAGCTTTACCAGGGAGACCCAGTACTTC.

This chain connects TRBV5-1 to TRBJ2-7, with 14 bases identical to TRBD2. V lost 4 bases and J lost 6; bases outside the gene matches: 9. CDR1 SGHRS and CDR2 YFSETQ come from the germline V gene. CDR3 size: 16 residues. CDR3 sequence reads: CASSQTGLAGEVEQYF. In nucleotides, the CDR3 is TGCGCCAGCAGCCAAACGGGACTAGCGGGAGAGGTCGAGCAGTACTTC.

The V gene is TRBV6-1, the J gene TRBJ1-1; D ambiguous. The V end was cut by 4 bases, the J end by 6 bases, with 18 bases between. Germline V gene sequence: CDR1 MNHNS, CDR2 SASEGT. There are 15 residues in the CDR3. The CDR3, as DNA: TGTGCCAGCAGTGTGCCGGGAACTGAGTCTGCTGAAGCTTTCTTT. Its translation is CASSVPGTESAEAFF.

The chain carries TRBV19 and TRBJ2-3, with D possibly being TRBD1 (5 bases). This CDR3 has 15 residues. Germline CDR1 reads LNHDA; CDR2 reads SQIVND (reference sequence). The ends were cut back, 4 bases at V and 1 base at J, with 12 bases in the middle. CDR3 in amino acids: CASSKTVPGTDTQYF. The CDR3 DNA follows: TGTGCCAGTAGTAAGACAGTCCCTGGCACAGATACGCAGTATTTT.